This T cell receptor beta chain was found in a study of T cell responses to AZD1222 COVID-19 vaccine. The study, taken as a whole, reports: Of spike-specific TCRs, nearly half reportedly target regions left unmutated in variants.

The ends were cut back, 6 bases at V and 3 bases at J, with 12 bases in the middle. The germline V gene has CDR1 KGHSH and CDR2 LQKENI. The CDR3 totals 13 residues. Regarding this clone: Its antigen is unknown.

Sequenced by immunoSEQ multiplex PCR; TCRdb stores in-frame clones only, minus some. The sample includes more than 150,000 clones, roughly 94% of them seen just once. Sequenced here: peripheral blood, sampled 28 days after the second AZD1222 dose. V is TRBV18 and J is TRBJ2-7; D gene ambiguous. The source of this sequence is an adult who received the AZD1222 COVID-19 vaccine. CDR3 DNA sequence: TGTGCCAGCTCCCTTGGCAGCTACTACGAGCAGTACTTC. Protein product: CASSLGSYYEQYF.